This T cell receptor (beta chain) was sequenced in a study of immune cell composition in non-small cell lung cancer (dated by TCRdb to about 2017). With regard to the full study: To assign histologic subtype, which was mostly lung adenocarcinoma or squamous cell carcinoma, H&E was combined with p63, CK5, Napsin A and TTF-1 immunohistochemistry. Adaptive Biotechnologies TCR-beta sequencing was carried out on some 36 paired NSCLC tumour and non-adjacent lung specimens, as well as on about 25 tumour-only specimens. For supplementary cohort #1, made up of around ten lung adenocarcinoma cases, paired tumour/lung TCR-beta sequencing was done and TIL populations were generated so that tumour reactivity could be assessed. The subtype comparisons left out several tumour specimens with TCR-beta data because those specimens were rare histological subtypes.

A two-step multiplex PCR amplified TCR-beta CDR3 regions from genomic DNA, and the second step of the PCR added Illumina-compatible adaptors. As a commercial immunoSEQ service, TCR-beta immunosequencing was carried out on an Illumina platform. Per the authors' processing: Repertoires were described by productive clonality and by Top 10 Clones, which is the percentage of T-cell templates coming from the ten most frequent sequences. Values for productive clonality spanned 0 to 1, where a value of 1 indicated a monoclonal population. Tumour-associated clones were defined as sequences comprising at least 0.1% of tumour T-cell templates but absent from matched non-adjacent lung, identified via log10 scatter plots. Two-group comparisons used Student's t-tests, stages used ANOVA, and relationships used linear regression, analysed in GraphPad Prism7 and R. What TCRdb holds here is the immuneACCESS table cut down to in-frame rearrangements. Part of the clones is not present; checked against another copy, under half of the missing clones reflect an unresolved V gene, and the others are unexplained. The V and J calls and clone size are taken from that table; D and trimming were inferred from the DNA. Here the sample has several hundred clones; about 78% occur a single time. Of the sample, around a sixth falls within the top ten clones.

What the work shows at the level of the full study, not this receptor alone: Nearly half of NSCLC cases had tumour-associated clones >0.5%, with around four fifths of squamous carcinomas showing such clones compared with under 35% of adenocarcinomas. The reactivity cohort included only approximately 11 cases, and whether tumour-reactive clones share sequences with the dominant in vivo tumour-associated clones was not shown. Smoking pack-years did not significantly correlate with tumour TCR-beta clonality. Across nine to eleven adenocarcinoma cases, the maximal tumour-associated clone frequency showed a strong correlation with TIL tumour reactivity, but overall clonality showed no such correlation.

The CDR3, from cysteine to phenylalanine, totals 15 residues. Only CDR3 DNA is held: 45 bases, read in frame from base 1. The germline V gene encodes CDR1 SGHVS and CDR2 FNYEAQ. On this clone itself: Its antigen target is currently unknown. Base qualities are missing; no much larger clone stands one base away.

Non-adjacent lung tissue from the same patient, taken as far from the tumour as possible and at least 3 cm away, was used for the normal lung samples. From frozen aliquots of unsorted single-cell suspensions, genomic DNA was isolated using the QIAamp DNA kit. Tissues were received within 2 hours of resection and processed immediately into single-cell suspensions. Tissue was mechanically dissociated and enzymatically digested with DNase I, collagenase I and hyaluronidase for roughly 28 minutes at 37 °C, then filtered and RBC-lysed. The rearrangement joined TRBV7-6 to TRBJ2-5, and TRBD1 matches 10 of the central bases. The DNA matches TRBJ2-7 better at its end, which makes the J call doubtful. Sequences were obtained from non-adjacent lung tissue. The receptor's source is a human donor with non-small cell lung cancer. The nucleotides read TGTGCCAGCAGCTTAGGACAGGGGGCGATGAACGAGCAGTACTTC. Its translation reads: CASSLGQGAMNEQYF.